These 24 T cell receptor beta chains came from one sample sequenced in a study of identical twins. Each CDR3 protein is one row after TCRdb ran MiXCR on the 5' RACE reads. The sample carries 1.5 million to 2 million distinct CDR3 sequences, roughly a third recorded once. The sequenced sample was cord blood. All receptors come from a newborn girl in good health.

As to this clonotype: One junction end disagrees with the germline gene, perhaps due to a read error. The chain joins TRBV5-1 to TRBJ1-4; the match to TRBD1 covers 9 bases. CDR3 length: 15 amino acids. CDR1 and CDR2 (germline): SGHRS, YFSETQ. The CDR3 spells CASSEGTGRRERLFF. The CDR3 region has the DNA TGCGCCAGCAGCGAAGGGACAGGGCGGAGGGAAAGACTGTTTTTT.

This sequence joins TRBV4-1 and TRBJ2-5; 10 nucleotides align to TRBD2. The CDR3 runs 13 residues. V was pared by 7 bases and J by 13 bases, with 12 bases of the junction left unmatched. CDR1 is MGHRA and CDR2 is YSYEKL in the germline V gene. The CDR3 DNA sequence: TGCGCCAGCACCTTGCTAGCGGGGGCCCCCCGGTACTTC. It is translated as CASTLLAGAPRYF.

This clonotype was observed a few times. The rearrangement links TRBV6-1 to TRBJ2-1; D not certain. This CDR3 is 15 amino acids long. Germline V gene lookup returns CDR1 MNHNS and CDR2 SASEGT. V was clipped by 3 bases and J by 4 bases, with 13 bases between them. CDR3 amino acids: CASSEAPAPYNEQFF. CDR3 DNA: TGTGCCAGCAGTGAGGCCCCCGCACCTTACAATGAGCAGTTCTTC.

This clonotype appeared a few times. The J gene is TRBJ2-3, the V gene TRBV11-2, with a weak D call TRBD2 (5 bases). This CDR3 is 16 amino acids long. V was shortened by 4 bases and J by 4 bases, with 18 bases between the two germline ends. Germline assignment: CDR1 SGHAT and CDR2 FQNNGV. DNA for the CDR3: TGTGCCAGCAGCTGGGCGGGTGCTTTCGGCGCAGATACGCAGTATTTT. Protein: CASSWAGAFGADTQYF.

V gene TRBV27 combines with J gene TRBJ2-7; 7 bases are a match to TRBD1. Trimming removed 3 bases from V and 6 bases from J; junction bases left unmatched: 11. The CDR3 has 15 amino acids. The germline CDR1 and CDR2 sequences are MNHEY and SMNVEV (reference sequence). CDR3 sequence: CASSFGDRAIFEQYF. The CDR3 bases are TGTGCCAGCAGTTTCGGAGACAGGGCGATTTTCGAGCAGTACTTC.

In this sample, this clonotype turned up a few times. CDR3 protein: CASSLNSGRRYNEQFF. The CDR3 nucleotides read TGTGCCAGCAGCCTTAATAGCGGGAGACGGTACAATGAGCAGTTCTTC. The chain uses TRBV3-1 and TRBJ2-1, with 9 nucleotides matching TRBD2. The J segment lost 4 bases and the V segment lost 4 bases, leaving 8 bases of the junction unmatched. Germline lookup yields CDR1 LGHDT and CDR2 YNNKEL (reference sequence). The CDR3 length is 16 residues.

This clonotype was seen more than once but under ten times. CDR3 nucleotide sequence: TGTGCCATCCGAAGCGGGGGGGTCCACAATGAGCAGTTCTTC. Amino acid sequence: CAIRSGGVHNEQFF. The chain is built from TRBV10-3 and TRBJ2-1, with 10 nucleotides matching TRBD2. Germline loops: CDR1 ENHRY, CDR2 SYGVKD. V dropped 8 bases and J dropped 5; count of bases not matched to a gene: 6. The CDR3 contains 14 residues.

The V call is TRBV18, the J call TRBJ1-4; D is possibly TRBD1 (5 bases). CDR1 is KGHSH, CDR2 LQKENI, per germline. The CDR3 totals 15 residues. V was cut by 8 bases and J by 1 base, with 14 bases left in between. CDR3 in amino acids: CASALSQGTNEKLFF. CDR3 nucleotides: TGTGCCAGCGCCTTGTCGCAGGGAACTAATGAAAAACTGTTTTTT. The entire variable domain, with the rest obtained from reference TRBV18 and TRBJ1-4, is as follows: NAGVMQNPRHLVRRRGQEARLRCSPMKGHSHVYWYRQLPEEGLKFMVYLQKENIIDESGMPKERFSAEFPKEGPSILRIQQVVRGDSAAYFCASALSQGTNEKLFFGSGTQLSVL.

This clonotype occurred a few times. This chain uses TRBV20-1 with TRBJ1-5, with 7 positions matching TRBD1. The trim removed 6 bases at V and 1 base at J, leaving 12 bases unmatched. The CDR3 covers 16 residues. Per germline, CDR1 DFQATT and CDR2 SNEGSKA (reference sequence). In nucleotides, the CDR3 is TGCAGTGCCGGGCGCTTACAGGGGAGCAGCAATCAGCCCCAGCATTTT. Its protein is CSAGRLQGSSNQPQHF.

Only a few counts were recorded for this clonotype. J is TRBJ2-3 and V is TRBV7-9; 13 nucleotides align to TRBD2. Trimming cost V 4 bases and J 1 base; bases outside gene matches: 8. Germline CDR1 reads SEHNR; CDR2 reads FQNEAQ (reference sequence). This CDR3 spans 18 amino acids. CDR3 protein: CASSSRKGLAGGTDTQYF. The CDR3 DNA sequence: TGTGCCAGCAGCTCTCGAAAAGGACTAGCGGGGGGCACAGATACGCAGTATTTT.

This clonotype was counted between two and nine times. This sequence joins TRBV10-3 and TRBJ2-2, with D possibly TRBD1 on 5 matching bases. Germline V gives CDR1 ENHRY, CDR2 SYGVKD. The V and J ends lost 6 bases and 4 bases respectively, with 9 bases between them. This CDR3 region has 13 residues. The CDR3 DNA reads TGTGCCATCAGGCAGGGAATCACCGGGGAGCTGTTTTTT. Encoded protein: CAIRQGITGELFF.

The V and J genes are TRBV6-6 and TRBJ2-5, with 10 bases lining up with TRBD2. Germline lookup yields CDR1 MNHNY and CDR2 SVGAGI (reference sequence). V shed 7 bases and J 11 bases; nucleotides not matched to a gene: 16. The CDR3 extends over 15 amino acids. The CDR3 protein is CASTRSGRANNEQYF. The CDR3 coding sequence is TGTGCCAGCACCCGGAGCGGGAGGGCTAACAATGAGCAGTACTTC.

This sequence joins TRBV10-3 and TRBJ1-1, with 8 bases aligning to TRBD1. The trim removed 8 bases at V and 6 bases at J, leaving 8 bases unmatched. This CDR3 region has 13 residues. Per germline, CDR1 ENHRY and CDR2 SYGVKD. The CDR3 region has the DNA TGTGCCATCGGGGCAGGGGGCAGAGCTGAAGCTTTCTTT. Its protein product is CAIGAGGRAEAFF.

The chain joins TRBV6-2 or TRBV6-3 to TRBJ2-1; 9 nucleotides line up with TRBD2. The DNA end favors TRBJ2-7, so the J call may be wrong. This CDR3 comprises 16 residues. Per the germline V gene, CDR1 is MNHEY and CDR2 is SVGEGT. CDR3 in DNA: TGTGCCAGCAGTTACCTCGCGGGGGGGCTTTGGAATGAGCAGTACTTC. Amino acid sequence: CASSYLAGGLWNEQYF.

The chain couples TRBV20-1 to TRBJ1-6; a weak D match, TRBD1 (6 bases). The germline CDR1 and CDR2 sequences are DFQATT and SNEGSKA (reference sequence). The CDR3 sequence is 15 residues long. Trimming took off 6 bases at V and 5 bases at J, with 17 bases between the two ends. CDR3 amino acids: CSAPRTGRDNSPLHF. For the CDR3, the DNA is TGCAGTGCCCCTCGTACAGGGAGGGATAATTCACCCCTCCACTTT.

In the case of this clonotype: The germline gene is not matched at one end of the junction; a read error may be the cause. The CDR3 DNA reads as TGCTTAACCCAGGGTAATCAGGGTGAGCAGTTCTTC. This codes for CLTQGNQGEQFF. The rearrangement uses TRBV6-5 and TRBJ2-1; D is perhaps TRBD1 (5 bases). Germline V gene lookup returns CDR1 MNHEY and CDR2 SVGAGI. This CDR3 has 12 residues.

V and J are TRBV13 and TRBJ1-2, with a tentative D call TRBD1 (6 bases). The V gene's germline CDR1 is PRHDT and CDR2 FYEKMQ (reference sequence). The ends were cut back, 2 bases at V and 4 bases at J, with 14 bases in the middle. This CDR3 has 15 residues. CDR3 bases: TGTGCCAGCAGCTTATTCCACACAGGGAGCTATGGCTACACCTTC. Translating it yields CASSLFHTGSYGYTF. Combining the CDR3 with reference TRBV13 and TRBJ1-2 gives the whole variable domain AAGVIQSPRHLIKEKRETATLKCYPIPRHDTVYWYQQGPGQDPQFLISFYEKMQSDKGSIPDRFSAQQFSDYHSELNMSSLELGDSALYFCASSLFHTGSYGYTFGSGTRLTVV.

V gene TRBV6-6 combines with J gene TRBJ1-2, with 8 bases identical to TRBD1. This CDR3 spans 13 amino acids. The V gene's germline CDR1 is MNHNY and CDR2 SVGAGI (reference sequence). The junction had 10 bases not matched to a gene; V was cut back by 8 bases and J by 8 bases. CDR3 bases: TGTGCCAGCGTCCCGGACAGGGCCGGAGGCTACACCTTC. As protein: CASVPDRAGGYTF.

This clonotype occurred a few times. This chain connects TRBV5-1 to TRBJ2-7; D uncertain. The CDR3 extends over 13 amino acids. CDR1 SGHRS and CDR2 YFSETQ come from the germline V gene. Trimming removed 3 bases at V and 2 bases at J, with 9 bases between. CDR3 sequence reads: CASSSHSTYEQYF. DNA for the CDR3: TGCGCCAGCAGCTCCCACAGTACCTACGAGCAGTACTTC.

The count of this clonotype is one. The rearrangement uses TRBV7-9 and TRBJ2-1; possible D gene TRBD1, 6 bases. Trimming pared 8 bases from V and 3 bases from J, leaving 14 bases between. The V gene's germline CDR1 is SEHNR and CDR2 FQNEAQ (reference sequence). This CDR3 comprises 14 residues. CDR3 amino acids: CASGGSQNYNEQFF. CDR3 DNA sequence: TGTGCCAGCGGGGGCTCCCAGAACTACAATGAGCAGTTCTTC.

This clonotype has a single count. It may be a read error: a sequence one base away is much more abundant. The J gene is TRBJ2-3, the V gene TRBV20-1, with D maybe TRBD2 (6 bases). V was shortened by 0 bases and J by 2 bases, with 12 bases between the two germline ends. CDR3 size: 15 residues. CDR1 is DFQATT and CDR2 is SNEGSKA in the germline V gene (reference sequence). CDR3 DNA sequence: TGCAGTGCTAGAGATTGGACTATCCCCACAGATACGCAGTATTTT. Residues: CSARDWTIPTDTQYF.

A note on this clonotype: At one boundary the junction diverges from the germline segment, which might be a read error. The CDR3 DNA follows: TGTGCTAGCAGCGCAGACAGGGTATCCTACAATGAGCAGTTCTTC. Translating it yields CASSADRVSYNEQFF. The gene calls are TRBV7-7 and TRBJ2-1; TRBD1 agrees at 7 bases. From germline, CDR1 is SSHAT and CDR2 FNYEAQ (reference sequence). The CDR3 consists of 15 residues. Variable domain in full (rest from reference TRBV7-7 and TRBJ2-1): GAGVSQSPRYKVTKRGQDVTLRCDPISSHATLYWYQQALGQGPEFLTYFNYEAQPDKSGLPSDRFSAERPEGSISTLTIQRTEQRDSAMYRCASSADRVSYNEQFFGPGTRLTVL.

The sample holds a few counts of this clonotype. The CDR3 region has the DNA TGTGCCAGCAGTTACCCGCGACCGACAGCGGAGGGCCCAGATACGCAGTATTTT. Amino acids: CASSYPRPTAEGPDTQYF. The chain links TRBV6-7 to TRBJ2-3, with a tentative D call TRBD2 (6 bases). TRBV6-7 is treated as an ORF (open reading frame) with a function not yet certain. The CDR3 loop spans 18 amino acids. V shed 2 bases and J shed 4 bases, with 22 bases lying between them.

The CDR3 loop is CAWSVGTGDTEAFF. DNA of the CDR3: TGTGCCTGGAGTGTCGGGACAGGGGATACTGAAGCTTTCTTT. The genes are TRBV30 and TRBJ1-1; 10 positions match TRBD1. J was trimmed by 5 bases and V by 0 bases; bases with no gene match: 3. The CDR3 length is 14 residues. In germline, CDR1 is GTSNPN, CDR2 SVGIG (reference sequence).